These 3 T cell receptor beta chains were sequenced from one sample in a study of beta chain features in type 1 diabetes. TCRB transcripts that were expressed got sequenced, as all of the isolated RNA had been reverse transcribed. Data came from immunoSEQ multiplex PCR; TCRdb stores just in-frame clones and leaves some out. The table has some 150,000 clones, less than 9% seen once. Sequencing was carried out using central memory CD4+ T cells from blood. Every receptor here comes from a woman in her twenties or thirties in good health.

The genes are TRBV27 and TRBJ2-3, with 8 bases matching TRBD2. V was clipped by 8 bases and J by 5 bases; unmatched bases: 15. Looked up from germline, CDR1 is MNHEY and CDR2 is SMNVEV (reference sequence). The CDR3 is 16 amino acids. CDR3 sequence (DNA): TGTGCCAGCGGATCCCACCCGCGACTAGCGCAAGATACGCAGTATTTT. The encoded protein is CASGSHPRLAQDTQYF.

The table lists this clone with a few counts. The chain carries TRBV5-1 and TRBJ2-1, with 13 bases aligning to TRBD2. J lost 7 bases, V lost 0 bases, and 4 bases had no gene match. The CDR3 consists of 16 residues. Germline loops: CDR1 SGHRS, CDR2 YFSETQ. CDR3 bases: TGCGCCAGCAGCTTGGGACTAGCGGGAGGTGGAAATGAGCAGTTCTTC. Amino acid sequence: CASSLGLAGGGNEQFF.

The chain combines TRBV19 with TRBJ2-3, with TRBD2 matching over 7 bases. The CDR3 runs to 14 residues. V lost 5 bases and J lost 5; bases outside the gene matches: 7. CDR1 LNHDA and CDR2 SQIVND come from the germline V gene (reference sequence). The CDR3 is CASSVSQRGDTQYF. As DNA, the CDR3 is TGTGCCAGTAGTGTCTCCCAGCGGGGAGATACGCAGTATTTT.